This TCR beta chain was recovered during a study of blood T cell repertoires in COVID-19. About the study: Donors in the United States, Italy and Spain gave samples during acute or convalescent COVID-19. Sample material is recorded as cDNA or gDNA derived from T cells, B-cell-depleted T cells, or PBMCs.

V shed 4 bases and J 1 base; nucleotides not matched to a gene: 3. Germline V gene sequence: CDR1 SGHVS, CDR2 FNYEAQ. The CDR3 length is 16 residues. In the original processing: Amplification from reference gene primers served as the basis for estimated nucleated cell counts. The table came from immunoSEQ multiplex PCR; TCRdb's copy has only in-frame clones and leaves some out. V, J and clone size are those of that table, while D and trimming were read from the DNA. The profile shows approximately 150,000 clones, over 65% of them singletons. The specimen was peripheral blood. This receptor was identified in a man between 65 and 80 years old with acute or convalescent COVID-19. The chain links TRBV7-6 to TRBJ2-1; 11 bases match TRBD2. The DNA for the CDR3 is TGTGCCAGCAGCTCACTAGCGGGGGCTTCCTACAATGAGCAGTTCTTC. Translation gives CASSSLAGASYNEQFF.